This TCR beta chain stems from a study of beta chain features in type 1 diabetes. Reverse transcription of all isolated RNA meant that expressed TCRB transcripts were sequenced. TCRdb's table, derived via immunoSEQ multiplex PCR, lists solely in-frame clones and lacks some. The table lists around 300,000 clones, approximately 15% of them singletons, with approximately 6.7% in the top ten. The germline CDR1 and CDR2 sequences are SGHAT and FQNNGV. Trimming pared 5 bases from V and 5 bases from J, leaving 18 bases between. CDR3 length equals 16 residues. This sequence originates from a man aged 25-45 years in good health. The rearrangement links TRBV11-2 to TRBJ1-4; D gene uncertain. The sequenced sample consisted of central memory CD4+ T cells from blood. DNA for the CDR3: TGTGCCAGCAGCACCCGAGGCCAGGACCAAAATGAAAAACTGTTTTTT. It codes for CASSTRGQDQNEKLFF. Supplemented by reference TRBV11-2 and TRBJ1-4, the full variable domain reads EAGVAQSPRYKIIEKRQSVAFWCNPISGHATLYWYQQILGQGPKLLIQFQNNGVVDDSQLPKDRFSAERLKGVDSTLKIQPAKLEDSAVYLCASSTRGQDQNEKLFFGSGTQLSVL.